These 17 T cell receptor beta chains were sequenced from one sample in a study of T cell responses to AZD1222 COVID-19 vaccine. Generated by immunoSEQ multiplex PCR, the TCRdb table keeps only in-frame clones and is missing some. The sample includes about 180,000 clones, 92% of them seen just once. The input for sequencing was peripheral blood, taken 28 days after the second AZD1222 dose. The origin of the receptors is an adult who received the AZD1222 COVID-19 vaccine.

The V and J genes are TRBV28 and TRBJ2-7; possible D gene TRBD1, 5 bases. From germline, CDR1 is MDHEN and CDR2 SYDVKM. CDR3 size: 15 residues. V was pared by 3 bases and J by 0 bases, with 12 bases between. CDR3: CASSFRQWGSYEQYF. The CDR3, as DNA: TGTGCCAGCAGTTTTCGACAGTGGGGCTCCTACGAGCAGTACTTC.

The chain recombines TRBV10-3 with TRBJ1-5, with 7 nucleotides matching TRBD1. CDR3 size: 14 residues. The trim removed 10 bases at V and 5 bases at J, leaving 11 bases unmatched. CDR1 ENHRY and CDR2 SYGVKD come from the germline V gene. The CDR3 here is CATTRTGDDQPQHF. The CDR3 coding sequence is TGTGCCACCACCCGTACAGGGGATGATCAGCCCCAGCATTTT.

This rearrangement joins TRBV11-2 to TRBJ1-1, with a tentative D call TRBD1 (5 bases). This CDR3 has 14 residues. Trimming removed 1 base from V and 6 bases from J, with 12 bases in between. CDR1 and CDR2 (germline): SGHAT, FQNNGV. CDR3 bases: TGTGCCAGCAGCTTAGTGGGAGGGGCGGCTGAAGCTTTCTTT. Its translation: CASSLVGGAAEAFF. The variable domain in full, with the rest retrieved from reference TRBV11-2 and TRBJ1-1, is EAGVAQSPRYKIIEKRQSVAFWCNPISGHATLYWYQQILGQGPKLLIQFQNNGVVDDSQLPKDRFSAERLKGVDSTLKIQPAKLEDSAVYLCASSLVGGAAEAFFGQGTRLTVV.

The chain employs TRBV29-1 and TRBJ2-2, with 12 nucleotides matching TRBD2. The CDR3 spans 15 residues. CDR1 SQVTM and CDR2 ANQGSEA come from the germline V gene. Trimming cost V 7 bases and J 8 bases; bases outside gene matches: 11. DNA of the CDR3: TGCAGCGCAGAGCCGGGACTAGCGGGTGGAGGGGAGCTGTTTTTT. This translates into CSAEPGLAGGGELFF.

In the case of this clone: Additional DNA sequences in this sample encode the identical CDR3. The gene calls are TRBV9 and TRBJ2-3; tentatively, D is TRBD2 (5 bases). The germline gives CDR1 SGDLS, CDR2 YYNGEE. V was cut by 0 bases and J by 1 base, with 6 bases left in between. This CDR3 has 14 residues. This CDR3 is CASSVDGGTDTQYF. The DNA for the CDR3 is TGTGCCAGCAGCGTAGACGGGGGCACAGATACGCAGTATTTT.

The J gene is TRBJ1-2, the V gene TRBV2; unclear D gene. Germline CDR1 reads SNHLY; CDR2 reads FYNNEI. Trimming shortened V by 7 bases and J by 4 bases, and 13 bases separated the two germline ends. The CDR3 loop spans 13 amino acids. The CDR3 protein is CASTYNGGYGYTF. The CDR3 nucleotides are TGTGCCAGCACTTACAATGGTGGCTATGGCTACACCTTC.

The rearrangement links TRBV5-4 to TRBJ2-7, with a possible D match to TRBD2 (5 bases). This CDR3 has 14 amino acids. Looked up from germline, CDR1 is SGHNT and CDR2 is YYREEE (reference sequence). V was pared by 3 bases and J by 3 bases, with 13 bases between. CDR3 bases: TGTGCCAGCAGCTCTCTGGGCGGGTTCTACGAGCAGTACTTC. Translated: CASSSLGGFYEQYF.

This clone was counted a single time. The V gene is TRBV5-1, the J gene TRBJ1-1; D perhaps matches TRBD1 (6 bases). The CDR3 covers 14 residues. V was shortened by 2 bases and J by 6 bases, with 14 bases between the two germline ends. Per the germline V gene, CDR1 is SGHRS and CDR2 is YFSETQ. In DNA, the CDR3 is TGCGCCAGCAGCTTCCGCAGGGGATTGTCTGAAGCTTTCTTT. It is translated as CASSFRRGLSEAFF.

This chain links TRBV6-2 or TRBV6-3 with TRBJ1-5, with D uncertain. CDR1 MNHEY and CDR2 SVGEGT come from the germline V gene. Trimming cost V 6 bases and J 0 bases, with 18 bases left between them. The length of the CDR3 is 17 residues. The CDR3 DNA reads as TGTGCCAGCAGCCCCGATCGGCCCTTCTATAGCAATCAGCCCCAGCATTTT. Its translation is CASSPDRPFYSNQPQHF.

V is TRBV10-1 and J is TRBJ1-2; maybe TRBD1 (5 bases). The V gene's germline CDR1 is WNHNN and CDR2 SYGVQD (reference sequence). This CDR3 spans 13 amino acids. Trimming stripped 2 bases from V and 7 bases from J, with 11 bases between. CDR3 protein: CASSERRESGYTF. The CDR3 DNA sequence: TGCGCCAGCAGTGAGCGCAGGGAGAGTGGCTACACCTTC.

The CDR3 DNA follows: TGCGCCAGCAGCCCCGACACAACTAATGAAAAACTGTTTTTT. It codes for CASSPDTTNEKLFF. The chain couples TRBV4-3 to TRBJ1-4; D gene uncertain. V shed 4 bases and J shed 0 bases, with 6 bases lying between them. This CDR3 spans 14 amino acids. The germline gives CDR1 LGHNA, CDR2 YSLEER.

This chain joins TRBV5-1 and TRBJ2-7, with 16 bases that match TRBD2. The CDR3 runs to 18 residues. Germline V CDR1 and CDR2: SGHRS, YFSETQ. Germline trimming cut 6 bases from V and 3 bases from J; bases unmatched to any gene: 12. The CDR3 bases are TGCGCCAGCACCAACAGGGGGACTAGCGGGAGGGGATTCTACGAGCAGTACTTC. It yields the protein CASTNRGTSGRGFYEQYF.

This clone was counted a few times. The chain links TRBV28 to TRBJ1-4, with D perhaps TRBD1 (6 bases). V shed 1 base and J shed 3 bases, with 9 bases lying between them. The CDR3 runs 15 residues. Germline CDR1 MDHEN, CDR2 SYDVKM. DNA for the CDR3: TGTGCCAGCAGTTTATTGGGGGCCCCTAATGAAAAACTGTTTTTT. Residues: CASSLLGAPNEKLFF.

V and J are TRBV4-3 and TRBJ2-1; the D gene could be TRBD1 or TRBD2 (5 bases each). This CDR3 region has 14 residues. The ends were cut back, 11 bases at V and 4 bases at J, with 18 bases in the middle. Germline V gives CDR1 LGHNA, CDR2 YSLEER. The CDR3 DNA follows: TGCGCCGCCGGGGCGTGGGGCAATTACAATGAGCAGTTCTTC. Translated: CAAGAWGNYNEQFF.

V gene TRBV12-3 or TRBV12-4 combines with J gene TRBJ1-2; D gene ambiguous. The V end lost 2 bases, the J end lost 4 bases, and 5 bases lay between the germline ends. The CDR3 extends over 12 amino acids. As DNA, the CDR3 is TGTGCCAGCAGTTTATGGATCTATGGCTACACCTTC. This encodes CASSLWIYGYTF.

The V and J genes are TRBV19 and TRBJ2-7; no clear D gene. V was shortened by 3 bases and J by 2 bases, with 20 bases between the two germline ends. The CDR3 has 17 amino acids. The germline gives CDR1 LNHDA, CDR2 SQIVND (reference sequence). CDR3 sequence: CASSILTYRLPPYEQYF. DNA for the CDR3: TGTGCCAGTAGTATCTTGACTTATCGGCTACCCCCCTACGAGCAGTACTTC.

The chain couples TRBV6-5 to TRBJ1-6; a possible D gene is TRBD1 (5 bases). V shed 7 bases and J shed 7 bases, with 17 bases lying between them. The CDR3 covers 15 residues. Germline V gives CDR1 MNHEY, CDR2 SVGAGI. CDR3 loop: CASMSFQGGNSPLHF. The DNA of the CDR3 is TGTGCCAGCATGTCCTTCCAGGGCGGGAATTCACCCCTCCACTTT.